This T cell receptor (beta chain) was captured by sequencing in a study of T cells in Graves' hyperthyroidism and ophthalmopathy. Those with hyperthyroidism were 18 to 65 years old, newly diagnosed, and ill for under 2 months. Diagnosing involved the use of clinical symptoms, serum thyroxine and TRAb, thyroid ultrasound and orbital computed tomography. PBMCs were obtained from under 13 ml fresh peripheral blood. What was amplified from RNA transcripts were TCR beta CDR3 regions. HTBI primers drove first-round RT-PCR of the TCR CDR3. TCRdb ran MiXCR on the multiplex PCR reads and lists one entry per CDR3 protein. The table lists 500,000 to 550,000 distinct CDR3 sequences, roughly 20% of them singletons, with more than 20% in the top ten. Germline assignment: CDR1 SGHRS and CDR2 YFSETQ. This CDR3 is built from 15 residues. The V end was cut by 3 bases, the J end by 7 bases, with 17 bases between. In the case of this clonotype: The target antigen is unknown.

Regarding the study as a whole: Blood also carried most thyroid clonotypes expanded above 0.001.

The specimen was blood. The sequence derives from a man younger than 30 with Graves' hyperthyroidism. This chain joins TRBV5-1 and TRBJ1-5; weak D call: TRBD1 (5 bases). The CDR3 region has the DNA TGCGCCAGCAGCTGGACCGGGACCTGGGACCAGCCCCAGCATTTT. Translation: CASSWTGTWDQPQHF.